The T cell receptor (beta chain) described here comes from a study of identifying expanded T cells in peripheral blood. General observations from the study: Across healthy donors, higher total template counts meant significantly greater roughly two-week count variance.

Healthy donors had no documented immune events, such as infections, while sampled. The CDR3 covers 13 residues. Germline loops: CDR1 SQVTM, CDR2 ANQGSEA. With V trimmed by 7 bases and J by 6 bases, 10 bases remained unmatched. As concerns this clone: No antigen is known for it.

The method was immunoSEQ multiplex PCR; TCRdb's version includes in-frame clones alone and lacks a portion of them. In the table there are some 100,000 clones, around 85% of which are singletons. Sample: blood. The receptor was isolated from a person aged 18-69 years in good health. This chain connects TRBV29-1 to TRBJ1-2; 8 positions match TRBD1. The DNA of the CDR3 is TGCAGCGCTCGCCCTCAGGGGGCGGATGGCTACACCTTC. Amino acids: CSARPQGADGYTF. The complete variable domain, with remaining parts taken from reference TRBV29-1 and TRBJ1-2, reads SAVISQKPSRDICQRGTSLTIQCQVDSQVTMMFWYRQQPGQSLTLIATANQGSEATYESGFVIDKFPISRPNLTFSTLTVSNMSPEDSSIYLCSARPQGADGYTFGSGTRLTVV.